The rows below give T cell receptor beta chains drawn from one sample of a study of spatial heterogeneity in lung cancer. Each CDR3 protein gets one entry after TCRdb re-called the 5' RACE reads with MiXCR. The repertoire has roughly 110,000 distinct CDR3 sequences, about 10% of them found once; the top ten carry approximately 24%. This specimen consisted of PBMCs, obtained at follow-up. Source of these receptors: a female donor with early-stage non-small cell lung cancer. Each CDR3 is given with its conserved first and last residue.

CDR3 length	V gene	J gene	CDR3 protein
10	TRBV29-1	TRBJ2-1	CSVGTEEQFF
18	TRBV10-3	TRBJ2-2	CAIKGSSGRARNTGELFF
13	TRBV24-1	TRBJ2-1	CATGVGSYNEQFF
15	TRBV5-1	TRBJ1-4	CASSLTGQGGEKLFF
18	TRBV4-3	TRBJ2-1	CASSQGRPRDRGYNEQFF
16	TRBV19	TRBJ2-1	CASSITRTGLYNEQFF
16	TRBV24-1	TRBJ2-3	CATRGTSGDGTDTQYF
14	TRBV12-3/TRBV12-4	TRBJ1-4	CASSMGSGVEKLFF
16	TRBV19	TRBJ2-2	CASSARQKTNTGELFF
12	TRBV28	TRBJ2-5	CASSFFQETQYF
15	TRBV19	TRBJ1-5	CASSTDRGRNQPQHF
14	TRBV3-1	TRBJ2-3	CASSDGGNTDTQYF
15	TRBV11-3	TRBJ2-2	CASRTRATDAGELLF
15	TRBV25-1	TRBJ1-2	CASSEYSGGAYGYTF
14	TRBV3-1	TRBJ2-2	CASSQVSASGELFF
16	TRBV4-2	TRBJ2-7	CASSRPGTSGSYEQYF
13	TRBV15	TRBJ2-7	CATSREGGYEQYF
16	TRBV19	TRBJ2-1	CASSRTTSADYNEQFF
13	TRBV19	TRBJ1-2	CASSIMEGYGYTF
19	TRBV7-2	TRBJ2-2	CASSRGLAGGPVNTGELFF
16	TRBV18	TRBJ2-1	CASSPSSTGGRGEQFF
16	TRBV5-1	TRBJ1-2	CASSLDPGTVNYGYTF
15	TRBV5-1	TRBJ2-3	CASSYEGGPSDTQYF
14	TRBV5-1	TRBJ2-3	CASRVQPSTDTQYF
14	TRBV7-2	TRBJ1-1	CASSFTPGATEAFF
12	TRBV28	TRBJ1-1	CAIVGPSAEAFF
13	TRBV20-1	TRBJ1-4	CSARGLEGEKLFF
14	TRBV5-1	TRBJ1-2	CASSPRDRGLGYTF
16	TRBV6-5	TRBJ2-1	CASSSALRGSYNEQFF
17	TRBV12-3/TRBV12-4	TRBJ2-4	CASSKPSLSDIGNIQYF
12	TRBV29-1	TRBJ2-3	CSVQGGADTQYF
14	TRBV28	TRBJ2-7	CASSLLQSTSGSDF
17	TRBV11-1	TRBJ2-6	CASRSDKWSTGANVLTF
17	TRBV27	TRBJ1-4	CASSLRAGIQRNEKLFF
13	TRBV29-1	TRBJ2-4	CSVEVTRQNIQYF
15	TRBV5-1	TRBJ2-1	CASSLDSGEYNEQFF
14	TRBV4-1	TRBJ2-1	CASSQLGLAGGQFF
13	TRBV28	TRBJ1-1	CASIGGLNTEAFF
14	TRBV7-8	TRBJ1-5	CASSPNGPNQPQHF
15	TRBV27	TRBJ2-1	CASSFRAGNYNEQFF
16	TRBV2	TRBJ2-1	CASSVFQLRAYNEQFF
15	TRBV15	TRBJ2-2	CATSRDFSSSGELFF
15	TRBV20-1	TRBJ1-1	CSARGTGSMNTEAFF
14	TRBV12-3/TRBV12-4	TRBJ1-1	CASSWARVNTEAFF
15	TRBV15	TRBJ1-3	CATSLTQGTGNTIYF
14	TRBV28	TRBJ2-5	CASSFGGRGKTQYF
15	TRBV7-2	TRBJ2-7	CASSPDLGLSYEQYF
15	TRBV18	TRBJ2-1	CASSATGASVYEQFF
13	TRBV7-9	TRBJ1-1	CASSLWGNTEAFF
17	TRBV6-2/TRBV6-3	TRBJ1-2	CASSSSISDGFNYGYTF
14	TRBV7-2	TRBJ2-5	CASSLSPGVETQYF
14	TRBV5-4	TRBJ1-6	CASQTGSSDSPLHF
16	TRBV9	TRBJ2-5	CASSVGLAGGGETQYF
15	TRBV6-1	TRBJ1-4	CASSEPGSTNEKLFF
15	TRBV19	TRBJ1-5	CASSQDRGQNQPQHF